This T cell receptor (beta chain) was identified during a study of regulatory T cells in long-lasting Graves disease. V lost 5 bases and J lost 5, with 9 bases in between. The CDR3 runs to 12 residues. CDR1 is SEHNR and CDR2 is FQNEAQ in the germline V gene (reference sequence). Time point of the sample: newly diagnosed GD, antithyroid drugs for less than 3 months. PBMC RNA served as the TCR library source. Under American Thyroid Association guidelines, Graves' disease was diagnosed. Libraries of TCR beta came from iRepertoire HTBI primers plus Arm-PCR of CDR3 regions. Via MiXCR, TCRdb re-called the multiplex PCR reads, giving one row per CDR3 protein. The sample gives hundreds of thousands of distinct CDR3 sequences, roughly 16% of which show up once; approximately 20% is in the top ten. Study-wide results and caveats: Sample size was small, which may have lowered accuracy. Favored gene segments in persistent disease were TRBV28, TRBJ1-2 and TRBJ2-5.

Remarks on this clonotype: The antigen is unknown. This sequence may be a read error, since a much larger clone differs from it by one base. Lacking the conserved final phenylalanine or tryptophan, this CDR3 likely reflects a read error.

A further study also used this sample, focusing on T cells in Graves' hyperthyroidism and ophthalmopathy. That paper states: Diagnosis rested on symptoms, serum thyroxine and TRAb, thyroid ultrasound, and orbital computed tomography.

The chain couples TRBV7-9 to TRBJ1-2, with D hard to call. The sequencing used peripheral blood mononuclear cells (PBMCs), collected at new diagnosis, from a patient treated with antithyroid drugs. This TCR was recovered from a woman in her 30s with Graves disease. The CDR3 reads CASSGGEYGYTL. The CDR3 DNA is TGTGCCAGCAGCGGAGGTGAATATGGCTACACCCTC.